The 21 T cell receptor beta chains presented below share a single source sample, sequenced in a study of T cell clusters in autoimmune cytopenias. TRB amplification used around 270 ng of peripheral blood genomic DNA. TRB was amplified by touch-down multiplex PCR, primer pools A and B combined. TCRdb reprocessed the multiplex PCR reads, with one entry per CDR3 protein and no DNA. The table lists 15,000 or so distinct CDR3 sequences. Sample: peripheral blood. These receptors were collected from a human donor with an autoimmune cytopenia or autoimmune hepatitis (not recorded which).

The chain is built from TRBV6-5 and TRBJ1-5; TCRdb proposes TRBD1, but this gene call is untestable without DNA. The CDR3 is 16 residues long. The V gene's germline CDR1 is MNHEY and CDR2 SVGAGI. This chain's CDR3 is CASSYSRTGPNQPQHF.

Frequency places this clonotype as medium-sized (0.01 to 0.1%). The chain has TRBV19 and TRBJ2-3. CDR1 LNHDA and CDR2 SQIVND come from the germline V gene (reference sequence). This CDR3 has 13 amino acids. CDR3 region: CASGGSSTDTQYF. Full variable domain (missing parts from reference TRBV19 and TRBJ2-3): DGGITQSPKYLFRKEGQNVTLSCEQNLNHDAMYWYRQDPGQGLRLIYYSQIVNDFQKGDIAEGYSVSREKKESFPLTVTSAQKNPTAFYLCASGGSSTDTQYFGPGTRLTVL.

The chain employs TRBV6-5 and TRBJ2-7. The CDR3 runs to 15 residues. CDR1 is MNHEY, CDR2 SVGAGI, per germline. CDR3 loop: CASSYVYGSRYEQYF.

In terms of frequency, this clonotype is medium-sized. The chain joins TRBV5-5 to TRBJ1-6. The germline V gene has CDR1 SGHKS and CDR2 YYEKEE (reference sequence). The CDR3 runs 16 residues. The CDR3 region is CASRVVKAGTNWPLHF. The full variable domain, with the rest looked up from reference TRBV5-5 and TRBJ1-6, is DAGVTQSPTHLIKTRGQQVTLRCSPISGHKSVSWYQQVLGQGPQFIFQYYEKEERGRGNFPDRFSARQFPNYSSELNVNALLLGDSALYLCASRVVKAGTNWPLHFGNGTRLTVT.

According to its frequency, this clonotype is large (0.1 to 1%). The chain combines TRBV29-1 with TRBJ2-1; TCRdb lists TRBD1, though no DNA is available to test this call. The CDR3 runs 15 residues. The germline CDR1 and CDR2 sequences are SQVTM and ANQGSEA. The chain's CDR3 is CSVDRMWTRNYEQFF.

This chain connects TRBV19 to TRBJ1-6; no DNA is available, so the TRBD1 call from TCRdb remains unchecked. The length of the CDR3 is 14 residues. From germline, CDR1 is LNHDA and CDR2 SQIVND (reference sequence). CDR3 in amino acids: CASSSRGYNSPLHF.

By frequency, this clonotype registers medium-sized (0.01 to 0.1%). This chain uses TRBV19 with TRBJ2-3; TCRdb selects TRBD1, and the lack of DNA leaves this call unchecked. This CDR3 region has 16 residues. Per the germline V gene, CDR1 is LNHDA and CDR2 is SQIVND (reference sequence). This chain's CDR3 is CASSITPGQGTDTQYF.

The gene calls are TRBV5-4 and TRBJ2-7. Germline-derived CDR1 and CDR2 are SGHNT and YYREEE (reference sequence). The length of the CDR3 is 12 residues. CDR3 sequence reads: CASRSTDSEQYF.

The CDR3 reads CASSQQRGLGIYEQYF. The chain couples TRBV6-5 to TRBJ2-7; TCRdb proposes TRBD1, but this gene call is untestable without DNA. The CDR3 covers 16 residues. Germline CDR1 and CDR2: MNHEY and SVGAGI.

The chain couples TRBV19 to TRBJ1-1; TCRdb's assignment of TRBD1 cannot be checked, as there is no DNA. Germline CDR1 and CDR2: LNHDA and SQIVND (reference sequence). The CDR3 is 15 residues long. The CDR3 reads CASIRTAGGNTEAFF.

This clonotype is medium-sized (0.01 to 0.1%) by frequency. V and J are TRBV6-5 and TRBJ2-7; TCRdb indicates TRBD1, and absent DNA this call remains unverified. The CDR3 covers 13 residues. Germline V CDR1 and CDR2: MNHEY, SVGAGI. CDR3 loop: CASIRPGTYEQYF.

This clonotype is deemed medium-sized (0.01 to 0.1%) by its frequency. The rearrangement uses TRBV15 and TRBJ1-2; TCRdb gives TRBD1 as the D gene, but with no DNA this cannot be confirmed. The length of the CDR3 is 14 residues. Germline CDR1 LNHNV, CDR2 YYDKDF (reference sequence). The CDR3 spells CATSRGGSNYGYTF. The variable domain in full, with the rest retrieved from reference TRBV15 and TRBJ1-2, is DAMVIQNPRYQVTQFGKPVTLSCSQTLNHNVMYWYQQKSSQAPKLLFHYYDKDFNNEADTPDNFQSRRPNTSFCFLDIRSPGLGDTAMYLCATSRGGSNYGYTFGSGTRLTVV.

This chain joins TRBV7-2 and TRBJ1-2. CDR1 and CDR2 (germline): SGHTA, FQGNSA. The CDR3 consists of 18 residues. The CDR3 loop is CASSTPRGGPSLNYGYTF.

This sequence joins TRBV13 and TRBJ2-5; TCRdb picks TRBD1, but there is no DNA to check that call. Germline V gives CDR1 PRHDT, CDR2 FYEKMQ (reference sequence). The CDR3 is made up of 15 amino acids. CDR3 loop: CASLRDRGIRETQYF.

CDR3 residues: CASSYSGKGTEAFF. This rearrangement joins TRBV6-5 to TRBJ1-1. CDR1 is MNHEY, CDR2 SVGAGI, per germline. CDR3 size: 14 residues.

V and J are TRBV7-6 and TRBJ2-3. Germline lookup yields CDR1 SGHVS and CDR2 FNYEAQ. This CDR3 comprises 16 residues. CDR3 amino acids: CASSLIGQLSTDTQYF.

The chain joins TRBV19 to TRBJ2-7; TCRdb's D gene call, TRBD1, goes unchecked for lack of DNA. Germline V gene data show CDR1 as LNHDA and CDR2 as SQIVND (reference sequence). The CDR3 contains 14 residues. The CDR3 reads CASSARGQPYEQYF. Drawing the rest from reference TRBV19 and TRBJ2-7, the complete variable domain is DGGITQSPKYLFRKEGQNVTLSCEQNLNHDAMYWYRQDPGQGLRLIYYSQIVNDFQKGDIAEGYSVSREKKESFPLTVTSAQKNPTAFYLCASSARGQPYEQYFGPGTRLTVT.

This clonotype is classed as medium-sized by frequency. The J gene is TRBJ2-2, the V gene TRBV19; TCRdb's D call, TRBD1, is unchecked because there is no DNA. Germline V gene lookup returns CDR1 LNHDA and CDR2 SQIVND (reference sequence). CDR3 length: 15 amino acids. The CDR3 loop is CASSIRPGGTGELFF.

Considering frequency, this clonotype is medium-sized. The CDR3 reads CASSDDRRGYTF. V gene TRBV6-1 combines with J gene TRBJ1-2; the D gene TCRdb calls, TRBD1, cannot be checked with no DNA. This CDR3 region has 12 residues. Per the germline V gene, CDR1 is MNHNS and CDR2 is SASEGT.

This chain joins TRBV5-6 and TRBJ1-1. The germline gives CDR1 SGHDT, CDR2 YYEEEE. The CDR3 spans 14 residues. The CDR3 sequence is CASSLRRVNTEAFF.

The chain employs TRBV19 and TRBJ2-7; TCRdb returns TRBD1, unconfirmable since there is no DNA. CDR3 length equals 13 residues. Germline CDR1 is LNHDA and CDR2 is SQIVND (reference sequence). Here the CDR3 reads CASSPGSKYEQYF.